These 26 T cell receptor beta chains were all obtained from the same sample, sequenced in a study of blood T cell repertoires in COVID-19. TCRdb's copy holds only in-frame clones and misses some; the assay was immunoSEQ multiplex PCR. The sample shows roughly 270,000 clones, 85% of them seen only once. The specimen sequenced was peripheral blood. The receptors derive from a man aged 45-65 years with active or convalescent COVID-19.

The J gene is TRBJ2-7, the V gene TRBV9; no clear D. V shed 0 bases and J shed 0 bases, with 10 bases lying between them. This CDR3 is built from 15 residues. CDR1 SGDLS and CDR2 YYNGEE come from the germline V gene. The CDR3 spells CASSVETDPSYEQYF. CDR3 DNA sequence: TGTGCCAGCAGCGTAGAAACAGACCCCTCCTACGAGCAGTACTTC.

This clone was seen a few times. The chain's CDR3 is CASRETGGPNTEAFF. Here the CDR3 DNA reads TGTGCCAGCAGGGAGACAGGGGGCCCAAACACTGAAGCTTTCTTT. The V call is TRBV2, the J call TRBJ1-1; 10 bases fit TRBD1. Germline V gene data show CDR1 as SNHLY and CDR2 as FYNNEI. The CDR3 spans 15 residues. V lost 6 bases, J lost 2 bases, and 6 bases stayed unmatched.

The genes are TRBV19 and TRBJ1-1, with D uncertain. Germline CDR1 is LNHDA and CDR2 is SQIVND (reference sequence). Trimming shortened V by 3 bases and J by 7 bases, and 12 bases separated the two germline ends. CDR3 size: 13 residues. In DNA, the CDR3 is TGTGCCAGTAGTATCGGGTTGGTTGGTGAAGCTTTCTTT. Its protein product is CASSIGLVGEAFF.

V is TRBV27 and J is TRBJ2-1; 8 bases align to TRBD1. This CDR3 spans 15 amino acids. Germline trimming cut 9 bases from V and 4 bases from J; bases unmatched to any gene: 11. From germline, CDR1 is MNHEY and CDR2 SMNVEV (reference sequence). Written as DNA, the CDR3 is TGTGCCAGTTCAACCGGGACAGGCCTTTACAATGAGCAGTTCTTC. Translating it yields CASSTGTGLYNEQFF.

V is TRBV7-9 and J is TRBJ1-5; D is unresolved. V was trimmed by 5 bases and J by 1 base, leaving 15 bases between them. From germline, CDR1 is SEHNR and CDR2 FQNEAQ (reference sequence). This CDR3 is 16 amino acids long. The CDR3, as DNA: TGTGCCAGCAGCCCAGGAATAGGTTCGAGCAATCAGCCCCAGCATTTT. Translated: CASSPGIGSSNQPQHF.

V and J are TRBV6-5 and TRBJ2-2; D perhaps matches TRBD1 (6 bases). Germline CDR1 is MNHEY and CDR2 is SVGAGI. The CDR3 totals 15 residues. V lost 6 bases and J lost 6, with 17 bases in between. DNA for the CDR3: TGTGCCAGCAGCCAAAACAGGGTTGTCCCCGGGGAGCTGTTTTTT. This sequence encodes CASSQNRVVPGELFF.

The rearrangement uses TRBV6-1 and TRBJ2-7; 8 nucleotides agree with TRBD1. The CDR3 has 11 amino acids. Germline V gene sequence: CDR1 MNHNS, CDR2 SASEGT. The junction had 2 bases not matched to a gene; V was cut back by 6 bases and J by 7 bases. CDR3 DNA: TGTGCCAGCAGGACAGGGGTGGAGCAGTACTTC. Translating it yields CASRTGVEQYF.

This chain joins TRBV29-1 and TRBJ1-1; D gene unclear. Germline loops: CDR1 SQVTM, CDR2 ANQGSEA. The V end lost 7 bases, the J end lost 6 bases, and 15 bases lay between the germline ends. CDR3 size: 12 residues. Here the CDR3 DNA reads TGCAGCGCTCAGGATCACCTCCCTGAAGCTTTCTTT. It yields the protein CSAQDHLPEAFF.

This clone was observed once. This rearrangement joins TRBV20-1 to TRBJ1-3; D is possibly TRBD1 (6 bases). The germline V and J ends were trimmed by 3 bases and 4 bases, with 16 bases remaining between them. CDR1 is DFQATT and CDR2 is SNEGSKA in the germline V gene (reference sequence). The CDR3 loop spans 15 amino acids. CDR3 DNA: TGCAGTGCTAGTCCCTTGACAGGCGGAGGAAACACCATATATTTT. Amino acids: CSASPLTGGGNTIYF.

The chain has TRBV10-3 and TRBJ2-7; 8 positions match TRBD2. The V and J ends lost 8 bases and 0 bases, in that order; junction bases with no gene match: 12. The germline V gene has CDR1 ENHRY and CDR2 SYGVKD. This CDR3 region has 16 residues. CDR3 in amino acids: CAILNVLAGTSYEQYF. CDR3 sequence (DNA): TGTGCCATCCTCAATGTGTTAGCGGGGACCTCCTACGAGCAGTACTTC.

Worth noting for this clone: Different DNA sequences within this sample yield the same CDR3. The chain couples TRBV5-5 to TRBJ1-6; 9 nucleotides line up with TRBD1. This CDR3 contains 14 residues. Germline loops: CDR1 SGHKS, CDR2 YYEKEE (reference sequence). V shed 3 bases and J 6 bases; nucleotides not matched to a gene: 1. Written as DNA, the CDR3 is TGTGCCAGCAGCTCGGGACAGGGTAATTCACCCCTCCACTTT. Its protein product is CASSSGQGNSPLHF.

V gene TRBV9 combines with J gene TRBJ2-1; TRBD2 matches at 8 bases. The trim removed 0 bases at V and 0 bases at J, leaving 5 bases unmatched. The CDR3 runs 17 residues. Germline-derived CDR1 and CDR2 are SGDLS and YYNGEE. Here the CDR3 reads CASSVAVSGSSYNEQFF. CDR3 nucleotide sequence: TGTGCCAGCAGCGTAGCGGTGAGCGGGAGCTCCTACAATGAGCAGTTCTTC. The variable domain in full, completed from reference TRBV9 and TRBJ2-1, reads DSGVTQTPKHLITATGQRVTLRCSPRSGDLSVYWYQQSLDQGLQFLIQYYNGEERAKGNILERFSAQQFPDLHSELNLSSLELGDSALYFCASSVAVSGSSYNEQFFGPGTRLTVL.

The chain employs TRBV2 and TRBJ2-5, with D maybe TRBD1 (5 bases). The V end was cut by 8 bases, the J end by 5 bases, with 9 bases between. The CDR3 is made up of 11 amino acids. Germline V CDR1 and CDR2: SNHLY, FYNNEI. CDR3 coding DNA: TGTGCCAGCTCAGGGTATGAGACCCAGTACTTC. This translates into CASSGYETQYF. Together with reference TRBV2 and TRBJ2-5, the CDR3 gives the full variable domain: EPEVTQTPSHQVTQMGQEVILRCVPISNHLYFYWYRQILGQKVEFLVSFYNNEISEKSEIFDDQFSVERPDGSNFTLKIRSTKLEDSAMYFCASSGYETQYFGPGTRLLVL.

This rearrangement joins TRBV28 to TRBJ1-1; 8 bases align to TRBD1. Germline V gene data show CDR1 as MDHEN and CDR2 as SYDVKM. The V segment lost 6 bases and the J segment 4 bases; nucleotides outside the gene matches: 10. The CDR3 loop spans 15 amino acids. The CDR3 here is CASSPHNTGGTEAFF. In nucleotides, the CDR3 is TGTGCCAGCAGCCCACATAACACAGGGGGCACTGAAGCTTTCTTT. Full variable domain (rest looked up from reference TRBV28 and TRBJ1-1): DVKVTQSSRYLVKRTGEKVFLECVQDMDHENMFWYRQDPGLGLRLIYFSYDVKMKEKGDIPEGYSVSREKKERFSLILESASTNQTSMYLCASSPHNTGGTEAFFGQGTRLTVV.

The chain is built from TRBV25-1 and TRBJ2-3, with 8 bases fitting TRBD2. Trimming removed 2 bases from V and 6 bases from J; junction bases left unmatched: 4. This CDR3 is 14 amino acids long. Germline CDR1 is MGHDK and CDR2 is SYGVNS. The CDR3 loop is CASSELAGLDTQYF. For the CDR3, the DNA is TGTGCCAGCAGTGAACTAGCGGGTCTGGATACGCAGTATTTT.

In this sample, this clone turned up a few times. The gene calls are TRBV2 and TRBJ1-2, with TRBD1 matching 8 bases. V lost 6 bases and J lost 6; bases outside the gene matches: 6. The CDR3 totals 13 residues. Germline V gives CDR1 SNHLY, CDR2 FYNNEI. CDR3 DNA: TGTGCCAGCAGCCAGACAGGGGTTAATGGCTACACCTTC. Its translation is CASSQTGVNGYTF.

The chain joins TRBV30 to TRBJ1-1; TRBD1 matches 7 bases. Germline-derived CDR1 and CDR2 are GTSNPN and SVGIG (reference sequence). The V gene end was trimmed by 8 bases and the J gene end by 3 bases; junction bases not matched to a gene: 6. The CDR3 is 12 residues long. This chain's CDR3 is CAGDRVDTEAFF. The DNA for the CDR3 is TGTGCCGGAGACAGGGTGGACACTGAAGCTTTCTTT.

For the CDR3, the DNA is TGTGCCAGCAGCCTGGCATGGGGGGATGGCACTGAAGCTTTCTTT. This sequence encodes CASSLAWGDGTEAFF. The V call is TRBV27, the J call TRBJ1-1; a possible D gene is TRBD1 (5 bases). V was pared by 6 bases and J by 4 bases, with 18 bases between. Germline V lookup: CDR1 MNHEY, CDR2 SMNVEV (reference sequence). The CDR3 length is 15 residues.

This clone turned up a few times. The chain employs TRBV12-3 or TRBV12-4 and TRBJ1-5; tentative D call: TRBD1 (6 bases). The CDR3 length is 11 residues. With 1 base removed from V and 16 bases from J, the gap between germline ends came to 11 bases. The CDR3 DNA reads TGTGCCAGCAGTTTAGACAGGGTCCTACATTTT. Translation: CASSLDRVLHF.

In DNA form, the CDR3 reads TGTGCCAGCGGGCAGACTGGAAACACCATATATTTT. Its protein is CASGQTGNTIYF. The chain recombines TRBV10-3 with TRBJ1-3; D ambiguous. Germline V gene data show CDR1 as ENHRY and CDR2 as SYGVKD. The CDR3 runs 12 residues. V was trimmed by 10 bases and J by 2 bases, leaving 9 bases between them.

There are a few counts of this clone. V and J are TRBV4-2 and TRBJ2-1; 10 nucleotides line up with TRBD2. V lost 1 base, J lost 4 bases, and 4 bases stayed unmatched. The CDR3 sequence is 16 residues long. Germline lookup yields CDR1 LGHNA and CDR2 YNFKEQ. The CDR3 here is CASSQALAGVYNEQFF. The DNA for the CDR3 is TGTGCCAGCAGCCAAGCTCTAGCGGGAGTATACAATGAGCAGTTCTTC.

The CDR3 nucleotides are TGTGCCAGCAGCGTAGGTCCTAGCGGGAGGGCTTACGAGCAGTACTTC. Translating gives CASSVGPSGRAYEQYF. The V call is TRBV9, the J call TRBJ2-7; 12 bases fit TRBD2. The V gene's germline CDR1 is SGDLS and CDR2 YYNGEE. The CDR3 is 16 residues long. V shed 0 bases and J 4 bases; nucleotides not matched to a gene: 5. Complete variable domain (other parts from reference TRBV9 and TRBJ2-7): DSGVTQTPKHLITATGQRVTLRCSPRSGDLSVYWYQQSLDQGLQFLIQYYNGEERAKGNILERFSAQQFPDLHSELNLSSLELGDSALYFCASSVGPSGRAYEQYFGPGTRLTVT.

The J gene is TRBJ2-1, the V gene TRBV28; possibly TRBD2 for D (6 bases). V was pared by 10 bases and J by 3 bases, with 13 bases between. In germline, CDR1 is MDHEN, CDR2 SYDVKM. There are 13 residues in the CDR3. The CDR3 spells CATEAGNYNEQFF. The DNA for the CDR3 is TGTGCCACTGAGGCGGGAAACTACAATGAGCAGTTCTTC.

The rearrangement links TRBV6-5 to TRBJ1-6; 8 positions agree with TRBD1. Trimming took 0 bases from V and 8 from J; bases not matched to a gene: 3. Looked up from germline, CDR1 is MNHEY and CDR2 is SVGAGI. The CDR3 is 15 residues long. The DNA of the CDR3 is TGTGCCAGCAGTTACTCCGGGACAGGCGATTCACCCCTCCACTTT. Amino acids: CASSYSGTGDSPLHF.

The rearrangement joins TRBV5-1 to TRBJ2-1, with 7 bases identical to TRBD2. Germline V gene sequence: CDR1 SGHRS, CDR2 YFSETQ. CDR3 length: 18 residues. The V segment lost 0 bases and the J segment 4 bases; nucleotides outside the gene matches: 13. CDR3 region: CASSLESSLAAPYNEQFF. DNA for the CDR3: TGCGCCAGCAGCTTGGAGTCTTCGCTAGCGGCCCCGTACAATGAGCAGTTCTTC.

V is TRBV7-9 and J is TRBJ2-1, with D maybe TRBD2 (6 bases). There are 12 residues in the CDR3. V was clipped by 5 bases and J by 10 bases, with 12 bases between them. Germline CDR1 is SEHNR and CDR2 is FQNEAQ (reference sequence). CDR3 region: CASSPSGGEQFF. CDR3 DNA sequence: TGTGCCAGCAGCCCATCTGGGGGGGAGCAGTTCTTC.